This T cell receptor (beta chain) was recovered during a study of blood T cell repertoires in COVID-19. Concerning this clone itself: The same CDR3 arises from other DNA sequences in this sample as well.

This CDR3 spans 13 amino acids. Trimming at V came to 0 bases and at J to 7 bases, leaving 0 bases not matched to a gene. Germline lookup yields CDR1 SGHRS and CDR2 YFSETQ. Clones were read by immunoSEQ multiplex PCR, and TCRdb kept only the in-frame ones, dropping some. This table has 80,000 to 100,000 clones, 86% appearing once. The V gene is TRBV5-1, the J gene TRBJ1-4; 7 nucleotides align to TRBD1. The source is a woman aged 80 or older with acute or convalescent COVID-19. The sample comprised peripheral blood. CDR3 in amino acids: CASSLDRGEKLFF. The CDR3 region has the DNA TGCGCCAGCAGCTTGGACAGGGGTGAAAAACTGTTTTTT.